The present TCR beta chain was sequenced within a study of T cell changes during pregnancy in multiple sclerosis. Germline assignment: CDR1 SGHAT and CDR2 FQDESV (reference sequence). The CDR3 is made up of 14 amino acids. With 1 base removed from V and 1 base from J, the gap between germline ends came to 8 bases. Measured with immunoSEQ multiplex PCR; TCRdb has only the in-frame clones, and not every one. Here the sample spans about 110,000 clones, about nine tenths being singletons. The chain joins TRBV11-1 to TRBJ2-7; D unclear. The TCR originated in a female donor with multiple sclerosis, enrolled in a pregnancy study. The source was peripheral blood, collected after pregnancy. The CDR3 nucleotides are TGTGCCAGCAGCTTAGAAAGCGTTTCCTACGAGCAGTACTTC. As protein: CASSLESVSYEQYF.